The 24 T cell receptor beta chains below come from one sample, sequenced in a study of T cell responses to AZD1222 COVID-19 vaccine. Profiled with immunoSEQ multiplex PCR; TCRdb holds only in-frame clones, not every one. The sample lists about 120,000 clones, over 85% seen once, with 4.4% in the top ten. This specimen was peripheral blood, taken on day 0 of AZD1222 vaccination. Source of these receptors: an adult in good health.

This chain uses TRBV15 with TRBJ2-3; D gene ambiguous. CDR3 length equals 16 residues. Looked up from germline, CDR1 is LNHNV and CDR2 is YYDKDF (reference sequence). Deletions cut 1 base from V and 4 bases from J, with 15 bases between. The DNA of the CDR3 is TGTGCCACCAGCAGAGGAGAGGCCTCTACATCAGATACGCAGTATTTT. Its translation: CATSRGEASTSDTQYF.

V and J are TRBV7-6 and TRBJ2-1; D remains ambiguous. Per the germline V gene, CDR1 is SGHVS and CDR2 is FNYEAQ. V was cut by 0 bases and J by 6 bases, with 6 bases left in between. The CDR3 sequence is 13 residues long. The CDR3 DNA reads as TGTGCCAGCAGCTTAGCGGATAGCAATGAGCAGTTCTTC. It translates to CASSLADSNEQFF.

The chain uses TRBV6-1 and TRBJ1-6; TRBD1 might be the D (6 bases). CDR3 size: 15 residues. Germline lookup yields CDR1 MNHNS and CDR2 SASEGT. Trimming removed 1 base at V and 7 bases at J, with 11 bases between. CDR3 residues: CASSEGGGSNSPLHF. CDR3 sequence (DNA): TGTGCCAGCAGTGAAGGAGGGGGTTCGAATTCACCCCTCCACTTT.

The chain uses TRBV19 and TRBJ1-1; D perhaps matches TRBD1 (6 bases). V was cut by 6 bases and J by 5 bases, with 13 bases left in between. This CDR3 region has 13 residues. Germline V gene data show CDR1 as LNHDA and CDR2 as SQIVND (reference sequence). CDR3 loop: CASSQGRGTEAFF. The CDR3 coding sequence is TGTGCCAGTAGCCAGGGGAGGGGGACTGAAGCTTTCTTT.

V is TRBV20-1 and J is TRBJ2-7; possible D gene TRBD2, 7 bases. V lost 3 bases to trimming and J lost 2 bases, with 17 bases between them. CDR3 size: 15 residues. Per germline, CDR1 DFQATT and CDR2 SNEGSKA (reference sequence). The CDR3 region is CSASKGGGGTYEQYF. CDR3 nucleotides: TGCAGTGCTAGTAAGGGGGGCGGGGGAACCTACGAGCAGTACTTC.

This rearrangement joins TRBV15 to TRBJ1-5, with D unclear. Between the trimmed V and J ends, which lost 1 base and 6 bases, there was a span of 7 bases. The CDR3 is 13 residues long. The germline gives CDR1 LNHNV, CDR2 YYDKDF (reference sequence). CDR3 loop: CATSRVPSQPQHF. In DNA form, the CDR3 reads TGTGCCACCAGCAGAGTCCCCTCTCAGCCCCAGCATTTT. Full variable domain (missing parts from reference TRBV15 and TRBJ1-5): DAMVIQNPRYQVTQFGKPVTLSCSQTLNHNVMYWYQQKSSQAPKLLFHYYDKDFNNEADTPDNFQSRRPNTSFCFLDIRSPGLGDTAMYLCATSRVPSQPQHFGDGTRLSIL.

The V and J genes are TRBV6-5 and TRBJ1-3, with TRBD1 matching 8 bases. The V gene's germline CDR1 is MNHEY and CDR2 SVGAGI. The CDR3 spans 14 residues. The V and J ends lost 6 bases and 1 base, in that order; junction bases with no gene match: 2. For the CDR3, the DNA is TGTGCCAGCAGGGACAGGGCTTCTGGAAACACCATATATTTT. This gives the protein CASRDRASGNTIYF.

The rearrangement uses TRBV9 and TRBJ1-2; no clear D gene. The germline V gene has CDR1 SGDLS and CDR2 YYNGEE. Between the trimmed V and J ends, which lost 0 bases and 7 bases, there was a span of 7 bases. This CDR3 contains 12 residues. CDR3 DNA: TGTGCCAGCAGCGTAGGGTCCCGTGGCTACACCTTC. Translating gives CASSVGSRGYTF.

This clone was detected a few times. CDR3 nucleotide sequence: TGCAGTGCTAGTCCGAACAGAGGTTTCTATGGCTACACCTTC. Residues: CSASPNRGFYGYTF. V usage is TRBV20-1 and J usage is TRBJ1-2; D is uncertain. This CDR3 is 14 amino acids long. Germline CDR1 is DFQATT and CDR2 is SNEGSKA (reference sequence). The V gene lost 3 bases and the J gene lost 4 bases, with 15 bases spanning the gap.

CDR3 in amino acids: CATSDPGIGSEAFF. The CDR3 bases are TGTGCCACCAGTGATCCGGGGATCGGCTCTGAAGCTTTCTTT. The chain employs TRBV24-1 and TRBJ1-1; the D is unclear. The CDR3 sequence is 14 residues long. Germline V lookup: CDR1 KGHDR, CDR2 SFDVKD. V was trimmed by 3 bases and J by 6 bases, leaving 13 bases between them.

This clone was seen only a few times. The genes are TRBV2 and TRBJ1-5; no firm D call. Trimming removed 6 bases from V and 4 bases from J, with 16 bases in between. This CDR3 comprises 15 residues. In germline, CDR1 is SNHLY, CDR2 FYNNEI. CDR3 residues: CASRSDGVPNQPQHF. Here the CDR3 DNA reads TGTGCCAGCAGATCCGACGGAGTTCCTAATCAGCCCCAGCATTTT.

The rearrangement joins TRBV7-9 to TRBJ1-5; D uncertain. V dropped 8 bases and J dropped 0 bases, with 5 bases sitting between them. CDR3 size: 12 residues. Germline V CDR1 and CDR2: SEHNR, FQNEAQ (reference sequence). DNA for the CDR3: TGTGCCAGCGGAATTAGCAATCAGCCCCAGCATTTT. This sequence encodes CASGISNQPQHF.

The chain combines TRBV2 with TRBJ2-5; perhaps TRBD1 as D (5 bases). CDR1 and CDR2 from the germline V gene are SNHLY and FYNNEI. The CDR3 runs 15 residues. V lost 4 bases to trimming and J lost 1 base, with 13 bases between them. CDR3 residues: CASSVRGLSQETQYF. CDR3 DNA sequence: TGTGCCAGCAGTGTAAGGGGTCTGTCCCAAGAGACCCAGTACTTC.

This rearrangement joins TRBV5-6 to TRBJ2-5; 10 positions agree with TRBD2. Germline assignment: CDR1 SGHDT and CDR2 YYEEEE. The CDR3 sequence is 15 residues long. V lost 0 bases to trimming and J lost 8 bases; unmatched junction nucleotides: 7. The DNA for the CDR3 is TGTGCCAGCAGCTTGGTCGAGGTAGCGGGGGGCACCCAGTACTTC. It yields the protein CASSLVEVAGGTQYF.

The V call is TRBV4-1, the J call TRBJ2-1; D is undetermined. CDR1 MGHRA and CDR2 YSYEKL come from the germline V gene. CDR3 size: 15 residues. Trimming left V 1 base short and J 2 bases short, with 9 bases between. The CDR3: CASSQVSPAYNEQFF. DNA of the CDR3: TGCGCCAGCAGCCAAGTTTCACCCGCCTACAATGAGCAGTTCTTC.

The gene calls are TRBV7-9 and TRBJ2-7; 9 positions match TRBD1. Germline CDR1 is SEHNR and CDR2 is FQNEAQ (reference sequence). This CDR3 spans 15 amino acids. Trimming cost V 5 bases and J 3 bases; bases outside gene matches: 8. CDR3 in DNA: TGTGCCAGCAGCCCCGGGGGGACAGGGTTCTACGAGCAGTACTTC. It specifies CASSPGGTGFYEQYF.

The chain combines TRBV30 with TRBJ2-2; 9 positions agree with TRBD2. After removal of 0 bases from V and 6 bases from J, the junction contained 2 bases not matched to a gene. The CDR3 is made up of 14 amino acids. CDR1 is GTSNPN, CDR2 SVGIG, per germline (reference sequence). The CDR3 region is CAWSVGGRAGELFF. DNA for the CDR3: TGTGCCTGGAGTGTAGGCGGGAGGGCCGGGGAGCTGTTTTTT. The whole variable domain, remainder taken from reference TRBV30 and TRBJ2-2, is SQTIHQWPATLVQPVGSPLSLECTVEGTSNPNLYWYRQAAGRGLQLLFYSVGIGQISSEVPQNLSASRPQDRQFILSSKKLLLSDSGFYLCAWSVGGRAGELFFGEGSRLTVL.

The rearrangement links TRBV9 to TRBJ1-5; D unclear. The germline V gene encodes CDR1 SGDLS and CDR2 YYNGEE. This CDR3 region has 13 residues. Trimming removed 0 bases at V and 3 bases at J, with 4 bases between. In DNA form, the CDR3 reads TGTGCCAGCAGCGTAGACCTCAATCAGCCCCAGCATTTT. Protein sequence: CASSVDLNQPQHF.

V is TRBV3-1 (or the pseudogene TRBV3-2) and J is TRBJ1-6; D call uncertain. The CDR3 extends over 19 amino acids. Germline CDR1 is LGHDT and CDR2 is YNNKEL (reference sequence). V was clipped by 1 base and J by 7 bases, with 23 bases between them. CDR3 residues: CASSQVPSYGATLNSPLHF. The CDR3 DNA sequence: TGTGCCAGCAGCCAAGTCCCATCGTACGGCGCCACCCTGAATTCACCCCTCCACTTT.

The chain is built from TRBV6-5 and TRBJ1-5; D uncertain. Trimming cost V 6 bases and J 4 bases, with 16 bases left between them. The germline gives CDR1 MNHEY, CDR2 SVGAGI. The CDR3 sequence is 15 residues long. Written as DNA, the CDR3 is TGTGCCAGCAGCCGTGACTTGGCCGGAAATCAGCCCCAGCATTTT. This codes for CASSRDLAGNQPQHF.

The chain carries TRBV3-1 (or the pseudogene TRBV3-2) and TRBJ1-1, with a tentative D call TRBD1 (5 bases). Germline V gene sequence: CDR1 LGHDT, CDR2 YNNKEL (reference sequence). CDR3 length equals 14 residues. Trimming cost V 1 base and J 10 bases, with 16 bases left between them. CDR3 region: CASSQGAWDRGAFF. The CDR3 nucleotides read TGTGCCAGCAGCCAAGGAGCCTGGGACCGAGGAGCTTTCTTT.

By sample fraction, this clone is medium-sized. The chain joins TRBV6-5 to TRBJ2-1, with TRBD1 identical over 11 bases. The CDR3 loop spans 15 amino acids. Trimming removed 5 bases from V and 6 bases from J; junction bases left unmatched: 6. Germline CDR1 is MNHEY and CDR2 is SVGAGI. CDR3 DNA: TGTGCCAGCAGTCCCGGGACAGGGGGGACCAATGAGCAGTTCTTC. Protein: CASSPGTGGTNEQFF.

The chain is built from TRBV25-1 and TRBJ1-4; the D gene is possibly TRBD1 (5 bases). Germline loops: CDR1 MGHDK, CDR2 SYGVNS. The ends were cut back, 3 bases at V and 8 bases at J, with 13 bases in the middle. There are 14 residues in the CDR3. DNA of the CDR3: TGTGCCAGCAGTGACCCCATTCAGGGAGAAAAACTGTTTTTT. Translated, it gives CASSDPIQGEKLFF.

The CDR3 coding sequence is TGTGCCAGCAGTTTATGGATAAGCTATGGCTACACCTTC. Protein product: CASSLWISYGYTF. The chain is built from TRBV28 and TRBJ1-2; unclear D gene. Germline lookup yields CDR1 MDHEN and CDR2 SYDVKM. The V and J ends lost 0 bases and 4 bases respectively, with 6 bases between them. CDR3 size: 13 residues.